The clone carrying this T cell receptor (beta chain) was detected many times. The antigen is undetermined. TCRdb itself ran the multiplex PCR reads through MiXCR, one entry per CDR3 protein. Of nearly 110,000 distinct CDR3 sequences listed, more than 30% are singletons. These data belong to a study of breast tumors, draining lymph nodes, adjacent tissues. Findings and caveats of the study: That most tumor T cells come from lymph nodes remained unproven. Data fit most tumor T cells coming from lymph node, expanding in tumor.

Axillary draining lymph nodes of breast cancer patients supplied the node samples. Input material: axillary lymph node tissue. This receptor was identified in a female donor with breast cancer. Some clones in this sample may be carry-over from other donors' samples.

CDR3 nucleotide sequence: TGTGCCAGCAGTTTCGCGGACAGGGGAAGAGGCTACACCTTC. It specifies CASSFADRGRGYTF. The chain is built from TRBV28 and TRBJ1-2; 9 nucleotides align to TRBD1. V shed 3 bases and J 8 bases; nucleotides not matched to a gene: 7. Germline V CDR1 and CDR2: MDHEN, SYDVKM. This CDR3 has 14 residues.